Presented here are 24 T cell receptor beta chains from one specimen sequenced in a study of blood T cell repertoires in COVID-19 (dated by TCRdb to between 2020 and 2021). The library was built by means of the immunoSEQ multiplex PCR assay. TCRdb holds this immuneACCESS table with in-frame rearrangements only. Some clones are missing; in checked studies, unresolved V genes explain under half, and the rest has no known cause. Across this sample there are roughly 18,000 clones, with about 80% seen only once. The leading ten clones occupy approximately 11% of the sample. Sequencing was done on a sample of peripheral blood. Receptors were obtained from an elderly man with acute or convalescent COVID-19.

The chain links TRBV5-1 to TRBJ1-4; 7 nucleotides match TRBD1. Unmatched junction bases numbered 5, after V lost 0 bases and J lost 6 bases. Germline CDR1 reads SGHRS; CDR2 reads YFSETQ. The CDR3 runs to 15 residues. CDR3 nucleotide sequence: TGCGCCAGCAGCTTGGCCCCAGGGGGAGATGAAAAACTGTTTTTT. This translates into CASSLAPGGDEKLFF.

The V and J genes are TRBV30 and TRBJ1-6; 10 bases line up with TRBD1. The CDR3 has 15 amino acids. The V segment lost 1 base and the J segment 7 bases; nucleotides outside the gene matches: 4. Germline loops: CDR1 GTSNPN, CDR2 SVGIG (reference sequence). DNA of the CDR3: TGTGCCTGGAGTGGATCGACAGGGGGCAATTCACCCCTCCACTTT. Its translation is CAWSGSTGGNSPLHF. Complete variable domain (other parts from reference TRBV30 and TRBJ1-6): SQTIHQWPATLVQPVGSPLSLECTVEGTSNPNLYWYRQAAGRGLQLLFYSVGIGQISSEVPQNLSASRPQDRQFILSSKKLLLSDSGFYLCAWSGSTGGNSPLHFGNGTRLTVT.

The V call is TRBV4-2, the J call TRBJ1-1; D may be TRBD1 (5 bases). Trimming shortened V by 2 bases and J by 6 bases, and 7 bases separated the two germline ends. Germline lookup yields CDR1 LGHNA and CDR2 YNFKEQ. The CDR3 runs 12 residues. The CDR3 DNA sequence: TGTGCCAGCAGCCAATGGGGGGCTGAAGCTTTCTTT. Its protein is CASSQWGAEAFF.

The chain joins TRBV6-2 or TRBV6-3 to TRBJ2-2, with D tentatively TRBD2 (5 bases). Germline V gene lookup returns CDR1 MNHEY and CDR2 SVGEGT. Trimming cost V 3 bases and J 5 bases, with 10 bases left between them. CDR3 length: 14 residues. CDR3 sequence reads: CASSYTPGTGELFF. DNA for the CDR3: TGTGCCAGCAGTTATACCCCGGGGACCGGGGAGCTGTTTTTT.

The chain employs TRBV2 and TRBJ1-2; D call uncertain. CDR1 SNHLY and CDR2 FYNNEI come from the germline V gene. This CDR3 has 16 amino acids. Trimming stripped 4 bases from V and 0 bases from J, with 15 bases between. Here the CDR3 reads CASSVGRSWSNYGYTF. Written as DNA, the CDR3 is TGTGCCAGCAGTGTGGGGAGGAGCTGGTCTAACTATGGCTACACCTTC.

This sequence joins TRBV2 and TRBJ1-1, with 9 bases identical to TRBD1. The CDR3 contains 15 residues. Trimming cost V 8 bases and J 5 bases; bases outside gene matches: 12. Germline values: CDR1 SNHLY, CDR2 FYNNEI. Written as DNA, the CDR3 is TGTGCCAGCCACCCTCCTACAGGGGGCTGGACTGAAGCTTTCTTT. Translated, it gives CASHPPTGGWTEAFF.

This clone has only a few counts. The V gene is TRBV12-3 or TRBV12-4, the J gene TRBJ2-7; 8 positions agree with TRBD1. The J segment lost 8 bases and the V segment lost 3 bases, leaving 6 bases of the junction unmatched. CDR3 size: 13 residues. The CDR3 DNA sequence: TGTGCCAGCAGTTTGGGGACAGGCCCGCAGCAGTACTTC. Its translation: CASSLGTGPQQYF.

The gene calls are TRBV7-8 and TRBJ2-7, with D maybe TRBD1 (5 bases). The CDR3 is 14 amino acids. V lost 1 base and J 0 bases, leaving 7 bases between the germline ends. The germline V gene has CDR1 SGHVS and CDR2 FQNEAQ. CDR3 DNA: TGTGCCAGCAGCTTAGGGGGCCCCTCCTACGAGCAGTACTTC. Protein sequence: CASSLGGPSYEQYF.

The V call is TRBV19, the J call TRBJ1-1; tentatively, D is TRBD1 (5 bases). Germline V gives CDR1 LNHDA, CDR2 SQIVND (reference sequence). There are 16 residues in the CDR3. V lost 7 bases and J lost 4, with 22 bases in between. The CDR3 loop is CASTSGRAGRGTEAFF. The CDR3, as DNA: TGTGCCAGTACCTCCGGGCGGGCCGGGAGGGGCACTGAAGCTTTCTTT.

The CDR3 DNA follows: TGTGCCAGCAGTTGGGACTCGTCTAATCCGTATTTT. Translating it yields CASSWDSSNPYF. The rearrangement joins TRBV6-2 or TRBV6-3 to TRBJ2-3, with D maybe TRBD2 (6 bases). CDR1 and CDR2 from the germline V gene are MNHEY and SVGEGT. Trimming stripped 4 bases from V and 14 bases from J, with 16 bases between. CDR3 size: 12 residues.

J is TRBJ1-1 and V is TRBV10-2; no reliable D call. Germline lookup yields CDR1 WSHSY and CDR2 SAAADI. This CDR3 has 15 amino acids. V lost 4 bases, J lost 10 bases, and 22 bases lay in between. The CDR3 reads CASSGMPGSPMGAFF. As DNA, the CDR3 is TGCGCCAGCAGTGGAATGCCGGGAAGCCCTATGGGAGCTTTCTTT.

This chain connects TRBV5-4 to TRBJ1-1; D remains ambiguous. From germline, CDR1 is SGHNT and CDR2 YYREEE (reference sequence). V dropped 4 bases and J dropped 5 bases, with 18 bases sitting between them. The length of the CDR3 is 15 residues. The CDR3 DNA sequence: TGTGCCAGCAGCCCCCGTAGCGGTGAGGCGACTGAAGCTTTCTTT. This encodes CASSPRSGEATEAFF.

The chain has TRBV18 and TRBJ1-3, with D possibly TRBD1 on 5 matching bases. The V end was cut by 3 bases, the J end by 2 bases, with 11 bases between. CDR1 KGHSH and CDR2 LQKENI come from the germline V gene. The CDR3 sequence is 15 residues long. The chain's CDR3 is CASSPGAGPGNTIYF. CDR3 coding DNA: TGTGCCAGCTCACCTGGAGCAGGGCCTGGAAACACCATATATTTT.

In its sample, this clone was seen once. V and J are TRBV7-8 and TRBJ1-6; 10 positions agree with TRBD1. Germline trimming cut 5 bases from V and 0 bases from J; bases unmatched to any gene: 4. The germline V gene has CDR1 SGHVS and CDR2 FQNEAQ. The CDR3 spans 17 residues. The CDR3 coding sequence is TGTGCCAGCAGCGAATGGGACAGGGGCTCCTATAATTCACCCCTCCACTTT. As protein: CASSEWDRGSYNSPLHF.

This clone was seen a single time. The chain carries TRBV6-5 and TRBJ1-5; D is unclear. The ends were cut back, 6 bases at V and 6 bases at J, with 12 bases in the middle. Germline V gene data show CDR1 as MNHEY and CDR2 as SVGAGI. The CDR3 runs to 13 residues. CDR3 loop: CASSPKPGQPQHF. DNA for the CDR3: TGTGCCAGCAGCCCCAAACCGGGTCAGCCCCAGCATTTT.

V and J are TRBV5-1 and TRBJ1-2; a weak D match, TRBD1 (6 bases). The CDR3 is 13 residues long. Trimming pared 3 bases from V and 8 bases from J, leaving 14 bases between. The germline gives CDR1 SGHRS, CDR2 YFSETQ. Here the CDR3 reads CASSSQGGGGYTF. As DNA, the CDR3 is TGCGCCAGCAGCTCTCAAGGGGGTGGAGGCTACACCTTC.

V is TRBV6-1 and J is TRBJ1-2, with D unclear. From germline, CDR1 is MNHNS and CDR2 SASEGT. Trimming took off 1 base at V and 5 bases at J, with 5 bases between the two ends. This CDR3 spans 12 amino acids. The CDR3 DNA sequence: TGTGCCAGCAGTGAAGGGGCATATGGCTACACCTTC. Encoded protein: CASSEGAYGYTF.

Comments on this clone: The sample has other DNA sequences that encode this CDR3 too. The chain uses TRBV5-1 and TRBJ1-6; 7 bases match TRBD1. J gave up 8 bases and V 5 bases, and 4 bases lay outside the gene matches. The CDR3 loop spans 13 amino acids. In germline, CDR1 is SGHRS, CDR2 YFSETQ. CDR3 bases: TGCGCCAGCAGACCAGGGGGAGATTCACCCCTCCACTTT. Encoded protein: CASRPGGDSPLHF.

In DNA, the CDR3 is TGTGCCAGCAGCCCAACCCAGGGACAGAACACTGAAGCTTTCTTT. This encodes CASSPTQGQNTEAFF. V gene TRBV9 combines with J gene TRBJ1-1; possible D gene TRBD1, 6 bases. This CDR3 contains 15 residues. V was pared by 4 bases and J by 1 base, with 14 bases between. Per the germline V gene, CDR1 is SGDLS and CDR2 is YYNGEE.

The rearrangement links TRBV7-2 to TRBJ2-7, with D possibly TRBD1 on 6 matching bases. CDR1 SGHTA and CDR2 FQGNSA come from the germline V gene. Between the trimmed V and J ends, which lost 5 bases and 4 bases, there was a span of 12 bases. CDR3 length: 13 amino acids. CDR3 loop: CASSPWDKYEQYF. The CDR3 region has the DNA TGTGCCAGCAGCCCTTGGGACAAGTACGAGCAGTACTTC.

In this sample, this clone turned up once. J is TRBJ1-2 and V is TRBV7-3; the D gene is possibly TRBD1 (5 bases). V dropped 5 bases and J dropped 3 bases, with 13 bases sitting between them. The CDR3 runs 14 residues. Germline CDR1 and CDR2: SGHTA and FQGTGA. The CDR3 spells CASSPGPLDYGYTF. As DNA, the CDR3 is TGTGCCAGCAGCCCAGGGCCCCTCGACTATGGCTACACCTTC. The full variable domain, its missing parts supplied by reference TRBV7-3 and TRBJ1-2, is GAGVSQTPSNKVTEKGKYVELRCDPISGHTALYWYRQSLGQGPEFLIYFQGTGAADDSGLPNDRFFAVRPEGSVSTLKIQRTERGDSAVYLCASSPGPLDYGYTFGSGTRLTVV.

This clone appeared a single time. The V call is TRBV5-5, the J call TRBJ2-5; D is ambiguous. The CDR3 is 13 amino acids. V was cut by 0 bases and J by 2 bases, with 5 bases left in between. In germline, CDR1 is SGHKS, CDR2 YYEKEE (reference sequence). The CDR3 nucleotides are TGTGCCAGCAGCTTGGAACGGCAAGAGACCCAGTACTTC. It codes for CASSLERQETQYF.

This chain joins TRBV5-1 and TRBJ2-1; TRBD2 matches at 8 bases. The CDR3 consists of 14 residues. J was trimmed by 4 bases and V by 2 bases; bases with no gene match: 2. The germline CDR1 and CDR2 sequences are SGHRS and YFSETQ. CDR3 bases: TGCGCCAGCAGCTTTCGGGGGGGATACAATGAGCAGTTCTTC. This translates into CASSFRGGYNEQFF. Supplemented by reference TRBV5-1 and TRBJ2-1, the full variable domain reads KAGVTQTPRYLIKTRGQQVTLSCSPISGHRSVSWYQQTPGQGLQFLFEYFSETQRNKGNFPGRFSGRQFSNSRSEMNVSTLELGDSALYLCASSFRGGYNEQFFGPGTRLTVL.

The chain has TRBV18 and TRBJ2-3; tentative D call: TRBD2 (5 bases). CDR3 length: 19 amino acids. V was clipped by 3 bases and J by 0 bases, with 22 bases between them. Germline V gene data show CDR1 as KGHSH and CDR2 as LQKENI. The CDR3 region is CASSPPASGNPSSTDTQYF. The CDR3 region has the DNA TGTGCCAGCTCACCGCCCGCCAGCGGAAATCCCTCTAGCACAGATACGCAGTATTTT.